This passage covers 20 T cell receptor beta chains from one sample sequenced in a study of T-cell memory formation after mild COVID-19 (dated by TCRdb to about 2021). The library was prepared using 5' RACE. For sequencing, an Illumina NovaSeq 6000 was employed. TCRdb reran the public reads through fastp at Q25 and MiXCR, keeping productive beta chains. Merged by CDR3 protein, the rows form single entries marked with the most common genes and DNA. The sample contains about 470,000 distinct CDR3 sequences, approximately 18% of them found a single time. Together, the top ten hold about 12% of the sample. The sample consisted of PBMCs or a T cell subset sorted from them (not recorded which). These receptors all come from an adult woman who had mild COVID-19 (a few samples of this study predate the infection). The sample titles of this study are shuffled in the database, so cell type and time point are left out; the donor was told from shared clones.

This rearrangement joins TRBV14 to TRBJ2-7; possibly TRBD1 for D (6 bases). The CDR3 is made up of 13 amino acids. The germline V gene has CDR1 SGHDN and CDR2 FVKESK. Trimming removed 1 base at V and 5 bases at J, with 9 bases between. The CDR3 region has the DNA TGTGCCAGCAGCCAAGTCAGGGGACACGAGCAGTACTTC. It is translated as CASSQVRGHEQYF.

This clonotype was counted between two and nine times. The V call is TRBV7-9, the J call TRBJ1-1; no clear D. Trimming pared 5 bases from V and 4 bases from J, leaving 17 bases between. This CDR3 spans 15 amino acids. From germline, CDR1 is SEHNR and CDR2 FQNEAQ (reference sequence). CDR3 in DNA: TGTGCCAGCAGCCTCAACACGGTGGGTCGCACTGAAGCTTTCTTT. As protein: CASSLNTVGRTEAFF.

This clonotype has ten or more counts. The chain carries TRBV7-3 and TRBJ2-1; D tentatively fits TRBD1 or TRBD2 (5 bases each). There are 12 residues in the CDR3. Germline CDR1 reads SGHTA; CDR2 reads FQGTGA. V lost 0 bases to trimming and J lost 10 bases, with 7 bases between them. The CDR3 loop is CASSLTGDEQFF. In DNA, the CDR3 is TGTGCCAGCAGCTTAACGGGGGACGAGCAGTTCTTC.

This rearrangement joins TRBV6-5 to TRBJ1-1; a weak D match, TRBD1 (5 bases). Germline V gives CDR1 MNHEY, CDR2 SVGAGI. This CDR3 region has 15 residues. Between the trimmed V and J ends, which lost 4 bases and 1 base, there was a span of 13 bases. This chain's CDR3 is CASSFGRGPNTEAFF. DNA for the CDR3: TGTGCCAGCAGTTTCGGGAGGGGACCGAACACTGAAGCTTTCTTT.

The rearrangement links TRBV5-1 to TRBJ2-7; D may be TRBD1 or TRBD2 (5 bases each). The germline CDR1 and CDR2 sequences are SGHRS and YFSETQ. The CDR3 loop spans 13 amino acids. The V gene lost 4 bases and the J gene lost 3 bases, with 11 bases spanning the gap. CDR3 in DNA: TGCGCCAGCAGCACCGGGACGGGCTACGAGCAGTACTTC. Translated: CASSTGTGYEQYF.

The V gene is TRBV11-2, the J gene TRBJ2-1; 7 bases line up with TRBD1. Per the germline V gene, CDR1 is SGHAT and CDR2 is FQNNGV. The V gene end was trimmed by 5 bases and the J gene end by 9 bases; junction bases not matched to a gene: 16. CDR3 size: 16 residues. The CDR3 region is CASSAGTATGLIEQFF. The CDR3 coding sequence is TGTGCCAGCAGCGCCGGGACAGCGACGGGCTTAATTGAGCAGTTCTTC.

This chain joins TRBV6-1 and TRBJ2-3, with 7 bases fitting TRBD2. The V gene end was trimmed by 8 bases and the J gene end by 0 bases; junction bases not matched to a gene: 8. The CDR3 runs to 15 residues. Germline V lookup: CDR1 MNHNS, CDR2 SASEGT. The DNA for the CDR3 is TGTGCCAGCTTAAGCCAAGCGGGGAGCACAGATACGCAGTATTTT. Protein sequence: CASLSQAGSTDTQYF.

This clonotype was counted only a few times. This chain links TRBV20-1 with TRBJ2-5; D may be TRBD2 (6 bases). This CDR3 is 14 amino acids long. Germline lookup yields CDR1 DFQATT and CDR2 SNEGSKA (reference sequence). V dropped 0 bases and J dropped 5 bases, with 13 bases sitting between them. The CDR3 sequence: CSARDGRGRETQYF. The DNA of the CDR3 is TGCAGTGCTAGAGATGGGCGGGGACGGGAGACCCAGTACTTC.

This clonotype was observed a handful of times. V and J are TRBV27 and TRBJ2-1; D uncertain. V was cut by 2 bases and J by 6 bases, with 8 bases left in between. Germline V gene data show CDR1 as MNHEY and CDR2 as SMNVEV (reference sequence). This CDR3 has 13 amino acids. In nucleotides, the CDR3 is TGTGCCAGCAGTTTAGGGCCGGTCAATGAGCAGTTCTTC. This gives the protein CASSLGPVNEQFF.

V and J are TRBV11-2 and TRBJ2-7, with D perhaps given as TRBD1 or TRBD2 (5 bases each). Germline V gene data show CDR1 as SGHAT and CDR2 as FQNNGV. The CDR3 is 14 residues long. Trimming stripped 1 base from V and 3 bases from J, with 10 bases between. The CDR3 nucleotides are TGTGCCAGCAGCTTAGTGAGGGGCGACTACGAGCAGTACTTC. Its translation: CASSLVRGDYEQYF.

There are many counts of this clonotype. The chain joins TRBV4-3 to TRBJ2-5; D ambiguous. V lost 0 bases to trimming and J lost 5 bases, with 7 bases between them. There are 13 residues in the CDR3. Germline V gives CDR1 LGHNA, CDR2 YSLEER. Written as DNA, the CDR3 is TGCGCCAGCAGCCAAGACTCCCGGGAGACCCAGTACTTC. It codes for CASSQDSRETQYF.

In its sample, this clonotype was seen a few times. The CDR3, as DNA: TGTGCTAGTGGTTTGCAGGGAGGCAATCAGCCCCAGCATTTT. It translates to CASGLQGGNQPQHF. The genes are TRBV12-5 and TRBJ1-5, with TRBD1 as a possible D gene (5 bases). V lost 2 bases and J 2 bases, leaving 7 bases between the germline ends. The V gene's germline CDR1 is LGHNT and CDR2 FRNRAP. This CDR3 has 14 amino acids. The full variable domain, in which reference TRBV12-5 and TRBJ1-5 provide the parts outside the CDR3, is DARVTQTPRHKVTEMGQEVTMRCQPILGHNTVFWYRQTMMQGLELLAYFRNRAPLDDSGMPKDRFSAEMPDATLATLKIQPSEPRDSAVYFCASGLQGGNQPQHFGDGTRLSIL.

This clonotype was detected ten times or more. The chain couples TRBV11-2 to TRBJ2-1, with D perhaps matching TRBD2 (5 bases). In germline, CDR1 is SGHAT, CDR2 FQNNGV. CDR3 length: 11 residues. V was trimmed by 4 bases and J by 10 bases, leaving 8 bases between them. The CDR3 sequence is CASSSLGEQFF. DNA for the CDR3: TGTGCCAGCAGCTCACTAGGAGAGCAGTTCTTC. Together with reference TRBV11-2 and TRBJ2-1, the CDR3 gives the full variable domain: EAGVAQSPRYKIIEKRQSVAFWCNPISGHATLYWYQQILGQGPKLLIQFQNNGVVDDSQLPKDRFSAERLKGVDSTLKIQPAKLEDSAVYLCASSSLGEQFFGPGTRLTVL.

CDR3 sequence reads: CASSPDWAGGLGEQFF. In nucleotides, the CDR3 is TGTGCCAGCAGCCCCGACTGGGCGGGGGGGCTCGGTGAGCAGTTCTTC. V gene TRBV3-1 combines with J gene TRBJ2-1, with 9 bases fitting TRBD2. The germline V gene has CDR1 LGHDT and CDR2 YNNKEL (reference sequence). After removal of 4 bases from V and 9 bases from J, the junction contained 13 bases not matched to a gene. The CDR3 is 16 amino acids.

This clonotype was seen a handful of times. This sequence joins TRBV27 and TRBJ2-7; 13 nucleotides agree with TRBD2. V trimming: 4 bases; J trimming: 2 bases; junction bases outside the gene matches: 5. Per germline, CDR1 MNHEY and CDR2 SMNVEV (reference sequence). This CDR3 is built from 16 residues. CDR3 amino acids: CASSSRLAGGAYEQYF. The DNA of the CDR3 is TGTGCCAGCAGTTCAAGACTAGCGGGAGGCGCCTACGAGCAGTACTTC.

This chain uses TRBV5-4 with TRBJ2-7, with TRBD2 matching over 9 bases. In germline, CDR1 is SGHNT, CDR2 YYREEE (reference sequence). With 2 bases clipped from V and 4 bases from J, the junction kept 4 bases outside the gene matches. CDR3 size: 14 residues. The CDR3 sequence is CASSLQSGRYEQYF. The DNA of the CDR3 is TGTGCCAGCAGCTTACAAAGCGGGAGGTACGAGCAGTACTTC.

A few counts support this clonotype. The chain employs TRBV20-1 and TRBJ1-3, with a weak D call TRBD1 (5 bases). Germline V gene lookup returns CDR1 DFQATT and CDR2 SNEGSKA (reference sequence). CDR3 length: 15 amino acids. The V gene lost 0 bases and the J gene lost 4 bases, with 13 bases spanning the gap. The CDR3 region has the DNA TGCAGTGCTAGAGATGAGAACAGGCCGGGAAACACCATATATTTT. Translating gives CSARDENRPGNTIYF.

The V call is TRBV5-1, the J call TRBJ2-3; D is tentatively TRBD1 or TRBD2 (5 bases each). The CDR3 totals 16 residues. Germline V CDR1 and CDR2: SGHRS, YFSETQ. Trimming removed 6 bases at V and 5 bases at J, with 22 bases between. CDR3 in amino acids: CASNTGTGPAGDTQYF. CDR3 nucleotides: TGCGCCAGCAACACGGGAACGGGGCCGGCCGGAGATACGCAGTATTTT.

There are many counts of this clonotype. The rearrangement uses TRBV5-5 and TRBJ2-2; unclear D gene. Trimming left V 7 bases short and J 0 bases short, with 10 bases between. The CDR3 contains 14 residues. The germline gives CDR1 SGHKS, CDR2 YYEKEE (reference sequence). The CDR3 here is CASGRNSNTGELFF. In nucleotides, the CDR3 is TGTGCCAGCGGCCGGAACTCGAACACCGGGGAGCTGTTTTTT.

The gene calls are TRBV4-1 and TRBJ2-1; D gene ambiguous. V lost 0 bases and J lost 0, with 6 bases in between. CDR1 is MGHRA, CDR2 YSYEKL, per germline. The CDR3 contains 15 residues. The CDR3 here is CASSQELSSYNEQFF. Written as DNA, the CDR3 is TGCGCCAGCAGCCAAGAATTGAGCTCCTACAATGAGCAGTTCTTC.